The rows below give T cell receptor beta chains drawn from one sample of a study of shared clonotypes between healthy human individuals. Profiling relied on immunoSEQ multiplex PCR, and the TCRdb table lists in-frame clones only, not all of them. Of about a million clones listed, 70% to 80% are singletons. Sequenced material: memory CD4+ T cells sorted from blood. The source of these receptors is a young man in good health. The conserved cysteine and the conserved F or W are not part of the CDR3 here. A D gene is named only where the DNA matches it firmly.

V gene | D gene | CDR3 protein
TRBV18 | NA | ASSLGLPNGEAF
TRBV5-8 | NA | ASSPRLAGFNQPQH
TRBV5-1 | NA | ASSLGAYEQY
TRBV29-1 | NA | SASDTSYEQY
TRBV5-8 | NA | ASSLFVALGADTQY
TRBV9 | NA | ASSATGTLNTEAF
TRBV5-4 | NA | ASSYWTANTGELF
TRBV27 | NA | ASSSRGKATNEKLF
TRBV11-2 | TRBD2 | ASGEGRPETQY
TRBV2 | TRBD1 | ASIGQGTYEQY
TRBV9 | NA | ASSVDPLGNEKLF
TRBV5-1 | NA | ASSLDPSLIDTQY
TRBV4-3 | NA | ASSQAPNLNTEAF
TRBV5-1 | TRBD2 | ASSLFLTSGVADTQY
TRBV9 | NA | ASSLEDSRGYGYT
TRBV5-6 | NA | ASSLDRGSEAPLH
TRBV4-3 | NA | ASSQDPAGELF
TRBV29-1 | NA | SVDFGRGSYEQY
TRBV5-4 | NA | ASSFWLGNTGELF
TRBV5-4 | NA | ASSSIQLNTEAF
TRBV7-2 | NA | ASSLDRGGVGYT
TRBV2 | TRBD1 | ASSPRDREGRRRTDTQY
TRBV28 | TRBD2 | ASQGGGQETQY
TRBV5-1 | TRBD1 | ASSLGGTGGMTDTQY
TRBV5-1 | NA | ASSLLKRGKDGYT
TRBV6-5 | TRBD2 | ASSYRGGTDTQY
TRBV6-5 | NA | ASSAPTGNTIY
TRBV2 | NA | ASSVLEQETQY
TRBV5-4 | NA | ASSARGNMNTEAF
TRBV19 | NA | ASSLRQDPNQPQH
TRBV6-6 | NA | ASSDRQSKDYGYT
TRBV28 | NA | ASNQMGGEQF
TRBV5-1 | NA | ASSGGGSYNEQF
TRBV18 | NA | ASSPADVRGYT
TRBV11-2 | NA | ASSHGAAPYEQY
TRBV7-2 | NA | ASSSSWGFADTQY
TRBV5-1 | TRBD2 | ASSLLLAGQTGELF
TRBV11-2 | NA | ASSFSRGPPVDEQF
TRBV7-2 | TRBD2 | ASNPGLAGTGELF
TRBV18 | TRBD2 | ASSGTSGSSEQY
TRBV19 | NA | ASSVKDGTNSPLH
TRBV5-1 | NA | ASSLLGNTGELF
TRBV10-3 | NA | AIGPLDRDTEAF
TRBV2 | NA | ASNPREAKNIQY
TRBV30 | TRBD1 | AWSVLTGKQPQH
TRBV5-1 | TRBD2 | ASSRRLAGGSTSGANVLT
TRBV28 | TRBD2 | ASSGTSGQDTQY
TRBV10-3 | NA | AISEIIGYEQY